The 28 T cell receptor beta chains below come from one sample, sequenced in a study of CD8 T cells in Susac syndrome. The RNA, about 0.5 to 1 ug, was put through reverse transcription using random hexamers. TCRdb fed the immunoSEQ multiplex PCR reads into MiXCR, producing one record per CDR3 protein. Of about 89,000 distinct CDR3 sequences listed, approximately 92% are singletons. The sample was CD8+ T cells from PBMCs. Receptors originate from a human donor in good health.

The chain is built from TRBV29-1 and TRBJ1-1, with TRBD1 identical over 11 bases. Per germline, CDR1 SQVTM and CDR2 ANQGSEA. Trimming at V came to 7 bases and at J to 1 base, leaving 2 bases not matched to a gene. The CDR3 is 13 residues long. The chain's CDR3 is CSAGQGANTEAFF. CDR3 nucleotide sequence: TGCAGCGCCGGACAGGGGGCGAACACTGAAGCTTTCTTT.

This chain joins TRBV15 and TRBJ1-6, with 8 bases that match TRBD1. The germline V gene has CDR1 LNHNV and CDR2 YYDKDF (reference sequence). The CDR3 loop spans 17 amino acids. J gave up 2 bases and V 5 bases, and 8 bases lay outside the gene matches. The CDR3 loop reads CATSGQQGDAYNSPLHF. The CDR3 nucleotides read TGTGCCACCAGCGGACAACAGGGGGATGCCTATAATTCACCCCTCCACTTT.

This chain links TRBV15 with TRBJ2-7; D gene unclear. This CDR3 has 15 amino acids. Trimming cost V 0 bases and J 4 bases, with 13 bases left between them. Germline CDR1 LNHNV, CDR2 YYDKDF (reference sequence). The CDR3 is CATSRDLSATYEQYF. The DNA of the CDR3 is TGTGCCACCAGCAGAGATCTGTCCGCAACTTACGAGCAGTACTTC.

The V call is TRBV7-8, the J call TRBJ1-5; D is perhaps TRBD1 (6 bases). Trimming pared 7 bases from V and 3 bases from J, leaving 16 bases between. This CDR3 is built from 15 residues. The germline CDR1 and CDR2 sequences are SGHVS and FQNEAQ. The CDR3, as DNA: TGTGCCAGCAACCCCGGGGGGCGGAACAATCAGCCCCAGCATTTT. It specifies CASNPGGRNNQPQHF.

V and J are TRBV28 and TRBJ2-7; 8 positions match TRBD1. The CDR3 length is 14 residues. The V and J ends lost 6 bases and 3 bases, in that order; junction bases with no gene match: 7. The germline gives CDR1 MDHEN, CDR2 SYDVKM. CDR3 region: CASSRPGQGYEQYF. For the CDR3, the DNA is TGTGCCAGCAGCCGTCCTGGACAGGGCTACGAGCAGTACTTC.

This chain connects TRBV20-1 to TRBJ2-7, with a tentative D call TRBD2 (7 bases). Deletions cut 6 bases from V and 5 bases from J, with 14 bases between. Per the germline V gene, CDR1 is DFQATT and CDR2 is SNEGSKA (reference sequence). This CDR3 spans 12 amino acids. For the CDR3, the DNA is TGCAGTGCCGATAGGGGGGGCCACGAGCAGTACTTC. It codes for CSADRGGHEQYF.

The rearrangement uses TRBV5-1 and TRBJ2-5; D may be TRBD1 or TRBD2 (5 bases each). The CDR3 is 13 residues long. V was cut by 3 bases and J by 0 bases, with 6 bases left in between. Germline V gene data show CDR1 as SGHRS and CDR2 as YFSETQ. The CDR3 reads CASSWGHQETQYF. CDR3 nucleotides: TGCGCCAGCAGCTGGGGACACCAAGAGACCCAGTACTTC.

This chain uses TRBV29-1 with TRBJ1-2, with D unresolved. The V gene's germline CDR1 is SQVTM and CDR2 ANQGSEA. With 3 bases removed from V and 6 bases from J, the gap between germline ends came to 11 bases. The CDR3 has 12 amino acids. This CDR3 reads CSVDLNGDGYTF. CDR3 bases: TGCAGCGTTGATCTCAATGGGGATGGCTACACCTTC.

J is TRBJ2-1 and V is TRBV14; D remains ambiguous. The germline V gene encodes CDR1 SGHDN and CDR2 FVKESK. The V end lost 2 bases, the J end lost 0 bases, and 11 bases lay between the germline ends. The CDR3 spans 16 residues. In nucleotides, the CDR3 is TGTGCCAGCAGCCAATTAACATCAAGCTCCTACAATGAGCAGTTCTTC. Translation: CASSQLTSSSYNEQFF.

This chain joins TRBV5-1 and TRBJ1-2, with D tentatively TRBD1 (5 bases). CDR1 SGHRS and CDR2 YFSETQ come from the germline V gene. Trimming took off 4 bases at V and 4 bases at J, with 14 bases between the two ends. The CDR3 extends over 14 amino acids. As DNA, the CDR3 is TGCGCCAGCAGCGACGGGACGGAGGGCTATGGCTACACCTTC. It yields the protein CASSDGTEGYGYTF.

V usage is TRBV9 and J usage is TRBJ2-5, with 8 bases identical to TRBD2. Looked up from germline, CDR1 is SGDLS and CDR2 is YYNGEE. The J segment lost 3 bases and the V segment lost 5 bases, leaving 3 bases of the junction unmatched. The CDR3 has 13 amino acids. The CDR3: CASRNGGEETQYF. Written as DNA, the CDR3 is TGTGCCAGCAGGAACGGGGGGGAAGAGACCCAGTACTTC.

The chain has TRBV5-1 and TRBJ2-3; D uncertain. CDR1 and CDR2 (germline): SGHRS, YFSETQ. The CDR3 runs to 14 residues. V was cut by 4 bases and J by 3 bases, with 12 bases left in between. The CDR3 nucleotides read TGCGCCAGCAGCCCTAGTAAGGCGACAGATACGCAGTATTTT. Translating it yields CASSPSKATDTQYF.

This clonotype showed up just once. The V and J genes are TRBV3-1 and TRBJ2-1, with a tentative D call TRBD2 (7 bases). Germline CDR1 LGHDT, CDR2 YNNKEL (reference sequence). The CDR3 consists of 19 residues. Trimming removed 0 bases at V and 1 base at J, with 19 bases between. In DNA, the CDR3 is TGTGCCAGCAGCCAAGAGGGGGGGCGAGCAGGCGTTTCCTACAATGAGCAGTTCTTC. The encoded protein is CASSQEGGRAGVSYNEQFF.

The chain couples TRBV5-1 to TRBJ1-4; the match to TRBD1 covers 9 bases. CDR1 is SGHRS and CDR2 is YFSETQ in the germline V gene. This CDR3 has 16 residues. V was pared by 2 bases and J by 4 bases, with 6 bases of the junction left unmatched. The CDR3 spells CASSFTTGQGNEKLFF. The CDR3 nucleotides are TGCGCCAGCAGCTTTACCACGGGACAGGGTAATGAAAAACTGTTTTTT. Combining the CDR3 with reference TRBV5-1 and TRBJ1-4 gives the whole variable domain KAGVTQTPRYLIKTRGQQVTLSCSPISGHRSVSWYQQTPGQGLQFLFEYFSETQRNKGNFPGRFSGRQFSNSRSEMNVSTLELGDSALYLCASSFTTGQGNEKLFFGSGTQLSVL.

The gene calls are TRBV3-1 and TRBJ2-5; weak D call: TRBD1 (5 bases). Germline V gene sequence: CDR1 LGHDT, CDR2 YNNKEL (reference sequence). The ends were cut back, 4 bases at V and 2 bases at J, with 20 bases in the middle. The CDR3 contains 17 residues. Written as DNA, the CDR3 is TGTGCCAGCAGCCTTAAGGTGGGGCGGATTAAGCAAGAGACCCAGTACTTC. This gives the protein CASSLKVGRIKQETQYF.

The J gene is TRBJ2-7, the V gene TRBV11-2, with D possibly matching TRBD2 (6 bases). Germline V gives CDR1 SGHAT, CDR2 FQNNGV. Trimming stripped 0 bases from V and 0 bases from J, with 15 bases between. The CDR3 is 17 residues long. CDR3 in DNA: TGTGCCAGCAGCTTAGATCTAGGCGGGGTGTTCTCCTACGAGCAGTACTTC. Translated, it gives CASSLDLGGVFSYEQYF.

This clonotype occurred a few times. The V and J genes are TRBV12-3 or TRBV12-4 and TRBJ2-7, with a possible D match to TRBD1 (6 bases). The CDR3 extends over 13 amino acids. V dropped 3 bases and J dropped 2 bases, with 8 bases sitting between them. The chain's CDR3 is CASSLDSPYEQYF. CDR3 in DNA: TGTGCCAGCAGTTTGGACAGTCCCTACGAGCAGTACTTC.

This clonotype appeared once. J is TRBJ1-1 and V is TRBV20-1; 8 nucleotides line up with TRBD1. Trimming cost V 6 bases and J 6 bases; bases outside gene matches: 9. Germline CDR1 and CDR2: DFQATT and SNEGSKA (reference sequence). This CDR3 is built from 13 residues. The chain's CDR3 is CSALTGEGAEAFF. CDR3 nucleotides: TGCAGTGCCCTGACAGGGGAGGGGGCTGAAGCTTTCTTT.

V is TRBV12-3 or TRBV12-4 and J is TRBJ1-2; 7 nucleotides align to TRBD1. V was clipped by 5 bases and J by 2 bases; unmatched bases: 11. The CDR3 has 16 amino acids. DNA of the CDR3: TGTGCCAGCAGTCCAGGACAGGCGTCGAAGAACTATGGCTACACCTTC. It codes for CASSPGQASKNYGYTF.

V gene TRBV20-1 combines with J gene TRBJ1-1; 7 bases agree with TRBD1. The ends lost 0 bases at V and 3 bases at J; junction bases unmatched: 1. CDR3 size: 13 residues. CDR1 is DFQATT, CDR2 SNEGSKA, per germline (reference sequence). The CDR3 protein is CSARDDRDTEAFF. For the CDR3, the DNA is TGCAGTGCTAGAGATGACAGGGACACTGAAGCTTTCTTT.

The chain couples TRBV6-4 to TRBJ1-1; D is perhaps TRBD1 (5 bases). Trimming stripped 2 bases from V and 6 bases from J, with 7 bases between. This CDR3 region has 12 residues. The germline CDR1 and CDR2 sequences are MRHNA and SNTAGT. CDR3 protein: CASSDGGAEAFF. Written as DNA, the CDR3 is TGTGCCAGCAGTGACGGGGGGGCTGAAGCTTTCTTT.

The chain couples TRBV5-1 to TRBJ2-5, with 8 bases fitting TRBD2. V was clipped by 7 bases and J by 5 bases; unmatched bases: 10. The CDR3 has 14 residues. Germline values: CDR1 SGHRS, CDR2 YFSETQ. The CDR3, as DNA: TGCGCCAGCGGTTTACGGGGGGGCATCGAGACCCAGTACTTC. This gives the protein CASGLRGGIETQYF.

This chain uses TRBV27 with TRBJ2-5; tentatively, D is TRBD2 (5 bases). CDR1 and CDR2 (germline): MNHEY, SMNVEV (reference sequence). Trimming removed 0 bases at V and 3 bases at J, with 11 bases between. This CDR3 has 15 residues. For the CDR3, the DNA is TGTGCCAGCAGTTTATCCGCACTAGAGGAAGAGACCCAGTACTTC. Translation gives CASSLSALEEETQYF.

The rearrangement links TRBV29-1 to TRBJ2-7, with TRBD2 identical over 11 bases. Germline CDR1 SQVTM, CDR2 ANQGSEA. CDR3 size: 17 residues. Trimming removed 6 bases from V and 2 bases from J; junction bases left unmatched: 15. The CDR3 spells CSVTQPTPGLAAYEQYF. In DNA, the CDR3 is TGCAGCGTGACGCAACCGACACCGGGACTAGCGGCCTACGAGCAGTACTTC.

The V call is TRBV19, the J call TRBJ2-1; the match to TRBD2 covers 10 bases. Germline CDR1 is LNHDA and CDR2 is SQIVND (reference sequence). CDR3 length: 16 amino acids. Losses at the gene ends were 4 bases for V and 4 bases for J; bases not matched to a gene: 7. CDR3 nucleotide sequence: TGTGCCAGTAGTACATGGACTAGCGGACCTTACAATGAGCAGTTCTTC. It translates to CASSTWTSGPYNEQFF. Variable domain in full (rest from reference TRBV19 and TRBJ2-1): DGGITQSPKYLFRKEGQNVTLSCEQNLNHDAMYWYRQDPGQGLRLIYYSQIVNDFQKGDIAEGYSVSREKKESFPLTVTSAQKNPTAFYLCASSTWTSGPYNEQFFGPGTRLTVL.

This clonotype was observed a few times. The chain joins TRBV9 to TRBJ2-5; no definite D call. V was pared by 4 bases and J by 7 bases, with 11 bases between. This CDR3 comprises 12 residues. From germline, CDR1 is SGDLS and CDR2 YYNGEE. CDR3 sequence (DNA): TGTGCCAGCAGCAGGTGGGAAGGGACCCAGTACTTC. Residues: CASSRWEGTQYF.

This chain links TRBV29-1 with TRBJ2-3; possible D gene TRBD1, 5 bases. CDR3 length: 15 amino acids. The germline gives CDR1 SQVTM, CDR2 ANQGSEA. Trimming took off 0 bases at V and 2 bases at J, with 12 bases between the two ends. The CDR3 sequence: CSVEDPAGLTDTQYF. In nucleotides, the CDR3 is TGCAGCGTTGAAGATCCGGCAGGGCTCACAGATACGCAGTATTTT.

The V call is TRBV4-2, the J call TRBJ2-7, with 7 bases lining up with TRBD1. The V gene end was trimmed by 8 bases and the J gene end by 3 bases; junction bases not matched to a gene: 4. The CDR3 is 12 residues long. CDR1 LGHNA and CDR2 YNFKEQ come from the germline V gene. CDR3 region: CASGDRDYEQYF. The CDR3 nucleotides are TGTGCCAGCGGAGACAGGGACTACGAGCAGTACTTC.